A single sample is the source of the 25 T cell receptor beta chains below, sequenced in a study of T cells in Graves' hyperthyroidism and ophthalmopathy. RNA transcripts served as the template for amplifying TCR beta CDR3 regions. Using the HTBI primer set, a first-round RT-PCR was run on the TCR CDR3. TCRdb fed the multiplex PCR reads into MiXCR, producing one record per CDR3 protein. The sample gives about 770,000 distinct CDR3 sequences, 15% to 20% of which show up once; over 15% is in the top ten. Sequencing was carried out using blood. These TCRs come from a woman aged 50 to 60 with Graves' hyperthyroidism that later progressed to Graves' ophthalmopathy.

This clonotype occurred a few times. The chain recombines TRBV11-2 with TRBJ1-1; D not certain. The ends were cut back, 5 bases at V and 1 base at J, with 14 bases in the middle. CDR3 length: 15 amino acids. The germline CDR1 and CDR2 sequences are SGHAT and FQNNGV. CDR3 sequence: CASSTVVVENTEAFF. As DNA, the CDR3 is TGTGCCAGCAGCACCGTGGTGGTGGAGAACACTGAAGCTTTCTTT. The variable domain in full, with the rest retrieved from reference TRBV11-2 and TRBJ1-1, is EAGVAQSPRYKIIEKRQSVAFWCNPISGHATLYWYQQILGQGPKLLIQFQNNGVVDDSQLPKDRFSAERLKGVDSTLKIQPAKLEDSAVYLCASSTVVVENTEAFFGQGTRLTVV.

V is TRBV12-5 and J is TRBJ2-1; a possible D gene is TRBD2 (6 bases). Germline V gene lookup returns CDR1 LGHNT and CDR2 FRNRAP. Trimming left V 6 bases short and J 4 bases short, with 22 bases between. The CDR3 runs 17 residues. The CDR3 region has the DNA TGTGCTAGTGGGGGATTGTGGGGGGACGCAAAGTACAATGAGCAGTTCTTC. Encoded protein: CASGGLWGDAKYNEQFF.

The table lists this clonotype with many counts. CDR3 sequence (DNA): TGCGCCAGCAGCGCGGGACAGGGCTACAATCAGCCCCAGCATTTT. Protein: CASSAGQGYNQPQHF. V is TRBV5-1 and J is TRBJ1-5; 9 bases are shared with TRBD1. Germline V gene sequence: CDR1 SGHRS, CDR2 YFSETQ. The CDR3 contains 15 residues. The V gene end was trimmed by 4 bases and the J gene end by 3 bases; junction bases not matched to a gene: 5.

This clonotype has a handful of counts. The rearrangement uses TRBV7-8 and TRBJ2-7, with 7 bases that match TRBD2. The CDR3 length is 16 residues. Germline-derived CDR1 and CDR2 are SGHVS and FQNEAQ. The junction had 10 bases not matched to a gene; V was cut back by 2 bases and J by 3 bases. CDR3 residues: CASSLSSLAGDYEQYF. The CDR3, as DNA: TGTGCCAGCAGCTTATCCTCCCTGGCGGGGGACTACGAGCAGTACTTC.

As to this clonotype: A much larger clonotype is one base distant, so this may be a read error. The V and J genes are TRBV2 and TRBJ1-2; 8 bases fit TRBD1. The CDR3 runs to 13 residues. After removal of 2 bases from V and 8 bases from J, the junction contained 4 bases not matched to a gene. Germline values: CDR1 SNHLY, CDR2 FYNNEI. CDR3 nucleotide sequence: TGTGCCAGCAGTGAAAGACAGGGGCGAGGCTACACCTTC. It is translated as CASSERQGRGYTF.

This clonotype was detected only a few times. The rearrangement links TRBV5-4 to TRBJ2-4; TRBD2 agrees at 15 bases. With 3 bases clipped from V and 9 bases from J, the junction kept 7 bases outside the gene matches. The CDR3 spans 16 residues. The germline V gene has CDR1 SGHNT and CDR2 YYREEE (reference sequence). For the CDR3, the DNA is TGTGCCAGCAGCTCTGGGACTAGCGGGGGGCAAGGCATTCAGTACTTC. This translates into CASSSGTSGGQGIQYF. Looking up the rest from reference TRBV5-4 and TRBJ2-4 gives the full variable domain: ETGVTQSPTHLIKTRGQQVTLRCSSQSGHNTVSWYQQALGQGPQFIFQYYREEENGRGNFPPRFSGLQFPNYSSELNVNALELDDSALYLCASSSGTSGGQGIQYFGAGTRLSVL.

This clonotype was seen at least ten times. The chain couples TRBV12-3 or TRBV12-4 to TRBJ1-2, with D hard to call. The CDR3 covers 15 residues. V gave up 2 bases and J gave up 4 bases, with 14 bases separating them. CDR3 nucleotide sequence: TGTGCCAGCAGTTTATCACGGCGCCTAGTCTATGGCTACACCTTC. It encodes CASSLSRRLVYGYTF.

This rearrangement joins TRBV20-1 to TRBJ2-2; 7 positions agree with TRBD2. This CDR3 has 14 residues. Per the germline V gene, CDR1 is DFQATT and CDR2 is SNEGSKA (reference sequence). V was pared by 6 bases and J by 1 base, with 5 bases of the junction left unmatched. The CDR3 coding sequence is TGCAGTGCAGCTCCGGGGGGGAACACCGGGGAGCTGTTTTTT. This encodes CSAAPGGNTGELFF.

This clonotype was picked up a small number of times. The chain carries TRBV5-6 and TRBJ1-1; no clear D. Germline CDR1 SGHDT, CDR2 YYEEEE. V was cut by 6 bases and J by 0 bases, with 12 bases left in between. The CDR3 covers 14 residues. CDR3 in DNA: TGTGCCAGCACTCTGGGCGGTATGAACACTGAAGCTTTCTTT. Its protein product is CASTLGGMNTEAFF.

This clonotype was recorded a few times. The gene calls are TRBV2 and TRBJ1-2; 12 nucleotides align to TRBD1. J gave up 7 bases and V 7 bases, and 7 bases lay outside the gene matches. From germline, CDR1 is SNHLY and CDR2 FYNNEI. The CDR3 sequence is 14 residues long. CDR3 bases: TGTGCCAGCATACACGGGACAGGGGGCAGTGGCTACACCTTC. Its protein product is CASIHGTGGSGYTF.

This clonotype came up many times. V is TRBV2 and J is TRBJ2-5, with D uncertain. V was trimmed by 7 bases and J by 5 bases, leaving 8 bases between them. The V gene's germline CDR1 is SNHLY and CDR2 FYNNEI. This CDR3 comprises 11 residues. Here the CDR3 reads CASNLMETQYF. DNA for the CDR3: TGTGCCAGCAATCTCATGGAGACCCAGTACTTC.

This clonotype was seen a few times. The CDR3 nucleotides are TGCGCCAGCAGGAACCCGGGATCTTCTAACTATGGCTACACCTTC. Translated, it gives CASRNPGSSNYGYTF. V usage is TRBV10-2 and J usage is TRBJ1-2; D is uncertain. V gave up 6 bases and J gave up 0 bases, with 14 bases separating them. Germline-derived CDR1 and CDR2 are WSHSY and SAAADI. The CDR3 is 15 amino acids.

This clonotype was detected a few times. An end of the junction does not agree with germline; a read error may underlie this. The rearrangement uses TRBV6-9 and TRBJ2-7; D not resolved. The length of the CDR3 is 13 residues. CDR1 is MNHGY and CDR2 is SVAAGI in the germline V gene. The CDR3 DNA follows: TGTGTCAGCAGTTTCGGCGATCTCTACGAGCAGTACTTC. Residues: CVSSFGDLYEQYF.

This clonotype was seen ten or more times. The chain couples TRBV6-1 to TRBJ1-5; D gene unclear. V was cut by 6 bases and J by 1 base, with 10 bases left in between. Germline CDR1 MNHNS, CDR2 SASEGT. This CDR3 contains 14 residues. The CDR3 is CASSPGLSNQPQHF. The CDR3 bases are TGTGCCAGCAGCCCGGGCCTGAGCAATCAGCCCCAGCATTTT.

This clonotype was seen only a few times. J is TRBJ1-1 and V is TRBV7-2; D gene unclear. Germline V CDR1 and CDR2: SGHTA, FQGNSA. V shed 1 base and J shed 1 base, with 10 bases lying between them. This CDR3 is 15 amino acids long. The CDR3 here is CASSLVGQTNTEAFF. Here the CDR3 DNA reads TGTGCCAGCAGCTTAGTTGGGCAGACGAACACTGAAGCTTTCTTT.

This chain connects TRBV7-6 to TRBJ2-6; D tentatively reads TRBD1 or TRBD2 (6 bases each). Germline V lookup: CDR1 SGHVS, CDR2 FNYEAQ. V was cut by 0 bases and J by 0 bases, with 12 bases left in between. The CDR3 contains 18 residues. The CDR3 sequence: CASSLAIGGLSGANVLTF. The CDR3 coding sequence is TGTGCCAGCAGCTTAGCGATAGGGGGACTCTCTGGGGCCAACGTCCTGACTTTC. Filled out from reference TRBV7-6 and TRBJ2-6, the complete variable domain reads GAGVSQSPRYKVTKRGQDVALRCDPISGHVSLYWYRQALGQGPEFLTYFNYEAQQDKSGLPNDRFSAERPEGSISTLTIQRTEQRDSAMYRCASSLAIGGLSGANVLTFGAGSRLTVL.

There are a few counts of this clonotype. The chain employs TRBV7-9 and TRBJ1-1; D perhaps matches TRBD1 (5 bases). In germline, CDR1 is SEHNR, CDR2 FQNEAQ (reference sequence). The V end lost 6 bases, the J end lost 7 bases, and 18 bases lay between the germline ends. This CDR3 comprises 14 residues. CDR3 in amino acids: CASSRTGLHGEAFF. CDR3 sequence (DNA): TGTGCCAGCAGTCGTACAGGATTACACGGTGAAGCTTTCTTT.

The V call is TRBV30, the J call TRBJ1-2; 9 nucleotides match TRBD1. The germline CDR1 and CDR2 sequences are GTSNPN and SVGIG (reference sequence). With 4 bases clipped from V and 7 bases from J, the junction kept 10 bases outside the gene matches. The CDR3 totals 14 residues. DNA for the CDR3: TGTGCCTGGAAATGGAAGGGACAGGGTTCTGGCTACACCTTC. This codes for CAWKWKGQGSGYTF.

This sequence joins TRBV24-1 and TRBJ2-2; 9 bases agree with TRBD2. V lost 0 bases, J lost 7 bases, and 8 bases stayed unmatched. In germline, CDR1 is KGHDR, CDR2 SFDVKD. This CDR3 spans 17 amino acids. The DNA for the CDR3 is TGTGCCACCAGTGATTTGAGCGGGGGGCCTCAGCACGGGGAGCTGTTTTTT. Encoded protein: CATSDLSGGPQHGELFF.

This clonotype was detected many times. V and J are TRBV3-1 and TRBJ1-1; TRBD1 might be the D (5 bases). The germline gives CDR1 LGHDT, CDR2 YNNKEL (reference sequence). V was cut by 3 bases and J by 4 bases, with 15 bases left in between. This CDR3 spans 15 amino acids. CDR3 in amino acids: CASSHRGAGGTEAFF. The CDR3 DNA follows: TGTGCCAGCAGCCACCGAGGGGCCGGGGGCACTGAAGCTTTCTTT.

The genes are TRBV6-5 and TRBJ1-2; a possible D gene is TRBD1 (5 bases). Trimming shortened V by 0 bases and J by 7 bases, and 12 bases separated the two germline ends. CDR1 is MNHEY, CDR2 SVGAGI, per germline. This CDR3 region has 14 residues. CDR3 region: CASSYSQGGGGYTF. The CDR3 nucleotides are TGTGCCAGCAGTTACTCGCAGGGTGGGGGTGGCTACACCTTC.

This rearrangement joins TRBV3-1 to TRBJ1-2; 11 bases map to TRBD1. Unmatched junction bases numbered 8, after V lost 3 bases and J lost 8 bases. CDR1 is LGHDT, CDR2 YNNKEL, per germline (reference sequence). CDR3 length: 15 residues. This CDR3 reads CASSHGTGGYEGYTF. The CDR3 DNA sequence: TGTGCCAGCAGCCACGGGACAGGGGGATATGAAGGCTACACCTTC. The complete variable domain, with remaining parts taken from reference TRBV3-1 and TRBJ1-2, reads DTAVSQTPKYLVTQMGNDKSIKCEQNLGHDTMYWYKQDSKKFLKIMFSYNNKELIINETVPNRFSPKSPDKAHLNLHINSLELGDSAVYFCASSHGTGGYEGYTFGSGTRLTVV.

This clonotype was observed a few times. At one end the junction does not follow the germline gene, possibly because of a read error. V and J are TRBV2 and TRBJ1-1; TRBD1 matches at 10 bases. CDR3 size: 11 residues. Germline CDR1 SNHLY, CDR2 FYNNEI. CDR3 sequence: CASRYPGQGLF. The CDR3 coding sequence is TGTGCCAGCAGGTACCCGGGACAGGGGCTCTTT.

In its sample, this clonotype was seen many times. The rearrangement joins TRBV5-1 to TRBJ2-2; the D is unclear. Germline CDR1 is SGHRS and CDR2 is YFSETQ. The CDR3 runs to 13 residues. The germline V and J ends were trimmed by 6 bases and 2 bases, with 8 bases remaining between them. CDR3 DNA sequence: TGCGCCAGCAAGGGCAGAAACACCGGGGAGCTGTTTTTT. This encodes CASKGRNTGELFF.

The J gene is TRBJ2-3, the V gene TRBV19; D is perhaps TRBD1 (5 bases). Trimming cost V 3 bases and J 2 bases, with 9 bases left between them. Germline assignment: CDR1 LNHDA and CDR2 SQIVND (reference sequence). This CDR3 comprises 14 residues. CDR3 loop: CASSIRTSTDTQYF. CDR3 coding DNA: TGTGCCAGTAGTATTAGGACATCCACAGATACGCAGTATTTT.